This T cell receptor beta chain was profiled in a study of cytomegalovirus exposure and HLA in healthy donors. The V and J ends lost 6 bases and 5 bases, in that order; junction bases with no gene match: 6. CDR1 MNHNS and CDR2 SASEGT come from the germline V gene. This CDR3 is built from 14 residues. Sequencing was performed with immunoSEQ multiplex PCR; in TCRdb, only in-frame clones are kept and a portion is missing. The sample records roughly 100,000 clones, around 83% being singletons. Comments on this clone: Its specificity is not known.

Study-wide points: A subsequent analysis found that TCR clusters from the first cohort also tended to co-occur in the approximately 130 validation repertoires, with about 94% of cluster scores above 0.

Sequenced: PBMCs. This receptor was identified in a woman aged 18-29 years in good health and CMV-seropositive. The chain carries TRBV6-1 and TRBJ1-5; 8 positions agree with TRBD1. The CDR3 DNA reads as TGTGCCAGCAGGTGGACAGGGATTGATCAGCCCCAGCATTTT. As protein: CASRWTGIDQPQHF.